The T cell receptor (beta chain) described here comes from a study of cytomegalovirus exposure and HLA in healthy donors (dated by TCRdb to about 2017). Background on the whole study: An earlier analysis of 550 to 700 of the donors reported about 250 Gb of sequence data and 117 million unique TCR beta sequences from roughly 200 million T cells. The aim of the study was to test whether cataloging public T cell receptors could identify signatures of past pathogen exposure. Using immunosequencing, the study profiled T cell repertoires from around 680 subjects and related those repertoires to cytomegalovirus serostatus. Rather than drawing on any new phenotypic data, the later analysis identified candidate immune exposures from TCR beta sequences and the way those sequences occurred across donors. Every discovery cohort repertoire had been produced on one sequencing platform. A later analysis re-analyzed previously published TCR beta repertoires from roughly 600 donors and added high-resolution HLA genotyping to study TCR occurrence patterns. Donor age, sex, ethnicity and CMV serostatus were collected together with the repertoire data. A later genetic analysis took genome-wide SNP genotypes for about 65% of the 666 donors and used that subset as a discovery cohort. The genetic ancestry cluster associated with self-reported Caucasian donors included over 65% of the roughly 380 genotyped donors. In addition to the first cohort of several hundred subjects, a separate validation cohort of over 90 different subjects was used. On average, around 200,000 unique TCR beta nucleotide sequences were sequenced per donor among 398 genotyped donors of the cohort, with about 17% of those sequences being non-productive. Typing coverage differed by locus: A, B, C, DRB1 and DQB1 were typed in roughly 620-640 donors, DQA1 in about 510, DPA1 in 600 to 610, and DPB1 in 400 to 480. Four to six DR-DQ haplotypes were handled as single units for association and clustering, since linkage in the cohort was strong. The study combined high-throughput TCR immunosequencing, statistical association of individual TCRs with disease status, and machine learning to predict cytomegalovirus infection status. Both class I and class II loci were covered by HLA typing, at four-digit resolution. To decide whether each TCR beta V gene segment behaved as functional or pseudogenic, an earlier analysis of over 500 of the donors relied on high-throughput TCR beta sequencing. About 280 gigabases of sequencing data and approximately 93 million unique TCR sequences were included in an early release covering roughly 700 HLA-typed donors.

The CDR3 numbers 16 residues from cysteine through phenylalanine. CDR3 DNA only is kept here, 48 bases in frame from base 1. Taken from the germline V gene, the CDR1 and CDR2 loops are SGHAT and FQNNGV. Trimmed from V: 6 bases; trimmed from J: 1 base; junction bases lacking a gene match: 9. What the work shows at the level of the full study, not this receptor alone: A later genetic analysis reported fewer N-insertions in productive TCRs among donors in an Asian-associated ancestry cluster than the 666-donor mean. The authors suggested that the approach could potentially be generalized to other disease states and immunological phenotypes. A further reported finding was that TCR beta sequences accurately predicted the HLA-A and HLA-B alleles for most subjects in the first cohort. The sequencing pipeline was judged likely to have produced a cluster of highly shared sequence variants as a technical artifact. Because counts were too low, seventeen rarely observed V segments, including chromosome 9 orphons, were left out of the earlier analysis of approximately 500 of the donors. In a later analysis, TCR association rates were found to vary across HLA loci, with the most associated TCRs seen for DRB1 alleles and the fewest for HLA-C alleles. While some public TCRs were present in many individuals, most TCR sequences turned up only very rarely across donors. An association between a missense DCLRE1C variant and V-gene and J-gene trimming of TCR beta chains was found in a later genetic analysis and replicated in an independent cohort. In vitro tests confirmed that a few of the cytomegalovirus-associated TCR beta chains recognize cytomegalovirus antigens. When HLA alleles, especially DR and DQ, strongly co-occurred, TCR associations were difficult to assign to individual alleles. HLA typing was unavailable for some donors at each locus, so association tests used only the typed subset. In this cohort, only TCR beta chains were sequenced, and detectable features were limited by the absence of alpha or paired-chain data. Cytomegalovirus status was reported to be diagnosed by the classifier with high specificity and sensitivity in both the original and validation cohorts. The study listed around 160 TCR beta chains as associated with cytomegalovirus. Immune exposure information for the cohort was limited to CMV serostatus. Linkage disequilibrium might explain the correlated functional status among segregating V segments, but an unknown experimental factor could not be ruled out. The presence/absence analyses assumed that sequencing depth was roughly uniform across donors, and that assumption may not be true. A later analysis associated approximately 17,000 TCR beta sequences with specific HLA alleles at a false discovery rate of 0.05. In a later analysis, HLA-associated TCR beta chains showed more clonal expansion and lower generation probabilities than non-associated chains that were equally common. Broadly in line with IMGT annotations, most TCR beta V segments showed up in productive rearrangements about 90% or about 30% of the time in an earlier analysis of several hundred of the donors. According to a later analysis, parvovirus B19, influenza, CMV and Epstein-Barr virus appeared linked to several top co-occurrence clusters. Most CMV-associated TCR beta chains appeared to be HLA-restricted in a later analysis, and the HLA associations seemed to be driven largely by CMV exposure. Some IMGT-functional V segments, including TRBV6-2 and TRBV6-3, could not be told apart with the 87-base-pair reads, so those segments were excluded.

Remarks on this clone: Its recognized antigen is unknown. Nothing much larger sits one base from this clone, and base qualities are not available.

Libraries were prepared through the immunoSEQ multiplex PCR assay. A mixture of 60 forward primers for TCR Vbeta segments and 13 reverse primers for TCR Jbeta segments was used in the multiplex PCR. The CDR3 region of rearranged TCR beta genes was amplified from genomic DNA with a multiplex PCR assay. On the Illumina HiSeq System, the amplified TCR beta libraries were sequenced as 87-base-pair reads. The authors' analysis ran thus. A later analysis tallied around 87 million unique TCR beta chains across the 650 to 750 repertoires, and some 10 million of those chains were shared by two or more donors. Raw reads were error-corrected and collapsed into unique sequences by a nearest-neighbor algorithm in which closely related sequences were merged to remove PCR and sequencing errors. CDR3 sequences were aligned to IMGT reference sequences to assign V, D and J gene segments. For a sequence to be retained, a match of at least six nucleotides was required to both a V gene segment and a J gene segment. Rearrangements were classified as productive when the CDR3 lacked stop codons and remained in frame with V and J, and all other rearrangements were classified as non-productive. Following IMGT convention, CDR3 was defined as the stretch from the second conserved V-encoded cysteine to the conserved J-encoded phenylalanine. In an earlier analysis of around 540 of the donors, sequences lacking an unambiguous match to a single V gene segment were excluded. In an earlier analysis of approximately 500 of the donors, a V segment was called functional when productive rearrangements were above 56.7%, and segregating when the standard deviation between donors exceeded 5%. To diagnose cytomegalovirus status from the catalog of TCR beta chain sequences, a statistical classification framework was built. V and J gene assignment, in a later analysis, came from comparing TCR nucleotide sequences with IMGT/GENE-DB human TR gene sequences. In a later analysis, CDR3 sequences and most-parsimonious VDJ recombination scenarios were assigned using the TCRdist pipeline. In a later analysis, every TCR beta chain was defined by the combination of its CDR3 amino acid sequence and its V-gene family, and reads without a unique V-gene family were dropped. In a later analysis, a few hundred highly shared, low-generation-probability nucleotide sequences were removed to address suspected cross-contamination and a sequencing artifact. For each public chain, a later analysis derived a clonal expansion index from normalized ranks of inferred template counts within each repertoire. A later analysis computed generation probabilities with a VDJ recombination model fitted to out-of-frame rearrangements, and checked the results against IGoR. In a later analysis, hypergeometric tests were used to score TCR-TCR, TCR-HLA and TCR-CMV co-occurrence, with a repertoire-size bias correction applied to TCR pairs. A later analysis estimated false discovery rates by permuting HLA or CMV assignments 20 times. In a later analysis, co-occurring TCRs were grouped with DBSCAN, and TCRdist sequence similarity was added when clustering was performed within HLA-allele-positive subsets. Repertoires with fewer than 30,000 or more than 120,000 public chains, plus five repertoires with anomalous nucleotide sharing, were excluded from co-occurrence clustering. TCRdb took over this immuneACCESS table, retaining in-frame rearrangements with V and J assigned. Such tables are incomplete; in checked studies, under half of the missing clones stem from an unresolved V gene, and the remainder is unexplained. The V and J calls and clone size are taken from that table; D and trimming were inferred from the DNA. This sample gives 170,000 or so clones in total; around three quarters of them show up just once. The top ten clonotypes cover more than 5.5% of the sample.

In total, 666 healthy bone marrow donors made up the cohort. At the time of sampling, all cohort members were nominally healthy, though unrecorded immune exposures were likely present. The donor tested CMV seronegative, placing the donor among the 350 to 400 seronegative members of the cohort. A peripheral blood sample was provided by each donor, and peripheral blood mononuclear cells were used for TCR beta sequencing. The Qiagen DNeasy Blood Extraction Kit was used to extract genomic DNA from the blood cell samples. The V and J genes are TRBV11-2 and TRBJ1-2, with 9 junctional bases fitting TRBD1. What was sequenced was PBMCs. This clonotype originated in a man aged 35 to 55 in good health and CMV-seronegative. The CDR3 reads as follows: CASRAGTGTFNYGYTF. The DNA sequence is TGTGCCAGCAGGGCTGGGACAGGGACTTTTAACTATGGCTACACCTTC.